A single sample gave rise to the 20 T cell receptor beta chains below, sequenced in a study of blood T cell repertoires in COVID-19. Clones were read by immunoSEQ multiplex PCR, and TCRdb kept only the in-frame ones, dropping some. The data show about 220,000 clones, roughly 84% seen once. What was sequenced was peripheral blood. The origin of the receptors is a man between 40 and 49 years old who had recovered from COVID-19.

This clone was counted a few times. The rearrangement links TRBV13 to TRBJ1-1; TRBD1 matches at 9 bases. This CDR3 region has 16 residues. Germline CDR1 is PRHDT and CDR2 is FYEKMQ (reference sequence). Losses at the gene ends were 5 bases for V and 3 bases for J; bases not matched to a gene: 10. The CDR3 region is CASSRAGTGTDTEAFF. The CDR3 DNA reads TGTGCCAGCAGCCGAGCCGGGACAGGGACAGACACTGAAGCTTTCTTT. The variable domain in full, with the rest retrieved from reference TRBV13 and TRBJ1-1, is AAGVIQSPRHLIKEKRETATLKCYPIPRHDTVYWYQQGPGQDPQFLISFYEKMQSDKGSIPDRFSAQQFSDYHSELNMSSLELGDSALYFCASSRAGTGTDTEAFFGQGTRLTVV.

This clone was observed a single time. The rearrangement joins TRBV6-6 to TRBJ1-1, with D perhaps TRBD1 (5 bases). This CDR3 comprises 13 residues. The V and J ends lost 8 bases and 4 bases respectively, with 14 bases between them. The germline V gene encodes CDR1 MNHNY and CDR2 SVGAGI (reference sequence). In nucleotides, the CDR3 is TGTGCCAGCTGCAGCAGGGCCAGCACTGAAGCTTTCTTT. Translation gives CASCSRASTEAFF.

The V call is TRBV29-1, the J call TRBJ2-6; D unresolved. CDR1 and CDR2 (germline): SQVTM, ANQGSEA. The CDR3 is 13 residues long. V was cut by 4 bases and J by 1 base, with 5 bases left in between. The CDR3 loop is CSVGRSGANVLTF. CDR3 DNA sequence: TGCAGCGTTGGGCGGTCTGGGGCCAACGTCCTGACTTTC.

The V gene is TRBV11-2, the J gene TRBJ2-1, with D maybe TRBD1 (6 bases). There are 14 residues in the CDR3. Germline values: CDR1 SGHAT, CDR2 FQNNGV. V was cut by 4 bases and J by 7 bases, with 14 bases left in between. The CDR3 sequence is CASSSYRVDNEQFF. CDR3 bases: TGTGCCAGCAGCTCTTACAGGGTGGATAATGAGCAGTTCTTC.

A single count supports this clone. The J gene is TRBJ2-7, the V gene TRBV4-1, with TRBD2 identical over 8 bases. From germline, CDR1 is MGHRA and CDR2 YSYEKL. Trimming cost V 1 base and J 6 bases; bases outside gene matches: 14. This CDR3 has 17 amino acids. The CDR3 DNA sequence: TGCGCCAGCAGCCAAGTCCCCTCTTCTTCGGGAGGGCGCGAGCAGTACTTC. This gives the protein CASSQVPSSSGGREQYF.

The count of this clone is one. The V gene is TRBV6-5, the J gene TRBJ1-4; D gene ambiguous. Per the germline V gene, CDR1 is MNHEY and CDR2 is SVGAGI. V gave up 4 bases and J gave up 8 bases, with 17 bases separating them. This CDR3 is 15 amino acids long. The CDR3 here is CASSLSVLILEKLFF. For the CDR3, the DNA is TGTGCCAGCAGTTTAAGCGTCCTGATACTCGAAAAACTGTTTTTT.

The chain employs TRBV5-5 and TRBJ1-3, with 11 bases lining up with TRBD1. The CDR3 consists of 14 residues. The V gene's germline CDR1 is SGHKS and CDR2 YYEKEE (reference sequence). J was trimmed by 8 bases and V by 2 bases; bases with no gene match: 3. The CDR3 loop reads CASSLGTGGYTIYF. In DNA form, the CDR3 reads TGTGCCAGCAGCTTAGGGACAGGGGGATACACCATATATTTT. Complete variable domain (other parts from reference TRBV5-5 and TRBJ1-3): DAGVTQSPTHLIKTRGQQVTLRCSPISGHKSVSWYQQVLGQGPQFIFQYYEKEERGRGNFPDRFSARQFPNYSSELNVNALLLGDSALYLCASSLGTGGYTIYFGEGSWLTVV.

The chain is built from TRBV6-1 and TRBJ1-5; D uncertain. This CDR3 spans 17 amino acids. Germline V gene lookup returns CDR1 MNHNS and CDR2 SASEGT. V lost 2 bases and J 0 bases, leaving 14 bases between the germline ends. This CDR3 reads CASSEYARVDSNQPQHF. The DNA of the CDR3 is TGTGCCAGCAGTGAATACGCACGGGTTGATAGCAATCAGCCCCAGCATTTT.

This clone was seen only once. The genes are TRBV27 and TRBJ2-3; 9 bases match TRBD2. This CDR3 is 15 amino acids long. Germline V gene sequence: CDR1 MNHEY, CDR2 SMNVEV (reference sequence). The junction had 9 bases not matched to a gene; V was cut back by 8 bases and J by 3 bases. The CDR3 loop is CASGGPTSGTDTQYF. The CDR3 nucleotides are TGTGCCAGCGGGGGGCCGACTAGCGGAACAGATACGCAGTATTTT.

The DNA of the CDR3 is TGTGCCAGCAGCTTGGGACCCCAGGGATACGAGCAGTACTTC. It translates to CASSLGPQGYEQYF. The V and J genes are TRBV5-5 and TRBJ2-7; D might be TRBD1 (5 bases). The CDR3 is 14 amino acids. CDR1 and CDR2 (germline): SGHKS, YYEKEE (reference sequence). The V and J ends lost 0 bases and 4 bases respectively, with 11 bases between them. Supplemented by reference TRBV5-5 and TRBJ2-7, the full variable domain reads DAGVTQSPTHLIKTRGQQVTLRCSPISGHKSVSWYQQVLGQGPQFIFQYYEKEERGRGNFPDRFSARQFPNYSSELNVNALLLGDSALYLCASSLGPQGYEQYFGPGTRLTVT.

The chain carries TRBV15 and TRBJ1-6; D remains unclear. The CDR3 has 15 residues. Looked up from germline, CDR1 is LNHNV and CDR2 is YYDKDF (reference sequence). Trimming stripped 5 bases from V and 9 bases from J, with 17 bases between. CDR3 loop: CATSLGEIDPSPLHF. In DNA form, the CDR3 reads TGTGCCACCAGCTTAGGAGAGATCGACCCTTCACCCCTCCACTTT.

This clone was detected once. The chain has TRBV12-3 or TRBV12-4 and TRBJ2-5; tentatively, D is TRBD1 (6 bases). This CDR3 is built from 13 residues. Trimming took 2 bases from V and 5 from J, leaving 9 bases between them. CDR3 in DNA: TGTGCCAGCAGTTTAATTAGGGGGGAGACCCAGTACTTC. This sequence encodes CASSLIRGETQYF.

The chain uses TRBV25-1 and TRBJ2-5; tentatively, D is TRBD2 (5 bases). The CDR3 spans 16 residues. The germline V gene has CDR1 MGHDK and CDR2 SYGVNS. Trimming left V 1 base short and J 7 bases short, with 19 bases between. The CDR3 nucleotides read TGTGCCAGCAGTGAATCCGGAAACGCCGGGGTGGGGACCCAGTACTTC. Amino acids: CASSESGNAGVGTQYF.

The CDR3 sequence is CASSIIAGGPYEQYF. CDR3 nucleotide sequence: TGTGCCAGTAGTATCATAGCGGGGGGGCCATACGAGCAGTACTTC. The chain is built from TRBV19 and TRBJ2-7; 11 nucleotides agree with TRBD2. V was clipped by 3 bases and J by 4 bases; unmatched bases: 5. The CDR3 sequence is 15 residues long. Looked up from germline, CDR1 is LNHDA and CDR2 is SQIVND (reference sequence).

This CDR3 reads CASSVGLTAGGPGTEAFF. The CDR3 DNA reads as TGTGCCAGCAGCGTAGGGCTGACGGCGGGGGGGCCCGGCACTGAAGCTTTCTTT. The rearrangement uses TRBV9 and TRBJ1-1, with D possibly being TRBD1 (6 bases). The CDR3 extends over 18 amino acids. V was clipped by 0 bases and J by 4 bases, with 22 bases between them. The germline CDR1 and CDR2 sequences are SGDLS and YYNGEE.

This clone appeared a few times. The chain carries TRBV27 and TRBJ2-7; 7 nucleotides align to TRBD2. The CDR3 is 17 residues long. Looked up from germline, CDR1 is MNHEY and CDR2 is SMNVEV (reference sequence). The trim removed 6 bases at V and 4 bases at J, leaving 18 bases unmatched. The CDR3 reads CASSRLQMGGARYEQYF. The CDR3 coding sequence is TGTGCCAGCAGCCGACTCCAGATGGGAGGGGCTAGGTACGAGCAGTACTTC.

The chain uses TRBV19 and TRBJ1-5; possible D gene TRBD1, 6 bases. Trimming shortened V by 6 bases and J by 2 bases, and 11 bases separated the two germline ends. CDR1 LNHDA and CDR2 SQIVND come from the germline V gene (reference sequence). The CDR3 length is 14 residues. The DNA for the CDR3 is TGTGCCAGTAGGGGGAACAGGGGCAATCAGCCCCAGCATTTT. Residues: CASRGNRGNQPQHF.

The chain couples TRBV11-2 to TRBJ2-5, with D tentatively TRBD2 (5 bases). Per germline, CDR1 SGHAT and CDR2 FQNNGV. The length of the CDR3 is 14 residues. V was clipped by 3 bases and J by 2 bases, with 10 bases between them. The CDR3 region is CASSFFRGQETQYF. The CDR3, as DNA: TGTGCCAGCAGCTTTTTTAGAGGGCAAGAGACCCAGTACTTC. Based on the CDR3 plus reference TRBV11-2 and TRBJ2-5, the full variable domain is EAGVAQSPRYKIIEKRQSVAFWCNPISGHATLYWYQQILGQGPKLLIQFQNNGVVDDSQLPKDRFSAERLKGVDSTLKIQPAKLEDSAVYLCASSFFRGQETQYFGPGTRLLVL.

The table lists this clone with many counts. The chain links TRBV7-8 to TRBJ1-3, with 7 bases that match TRBD1. Germline CDR1 reads SGHVS; CDR2 reads FQNEAQ. The CDR3 has 18 residues. The junction had 14 bases not matched to a gene; V was cut back by 6 bases and J by 0 bases. CDR3 residues: CASSPTGTAKFSGNTIYF. The CDR3 nucleotides are TGTGCCAGCAGTCCAACCGGGACAGCAAAATTCTCTGGAAACACCATATATTTT.

J is TRBJ2-7 and V is TRBV2; D gene ambiguous. This CDR3 has 11 amino acids. The V end lost 2 bases, the J end lost 3 bases, and 2 bases lay between the germline ends. From germline, CDR1 is SNHLY and CDR2 FYNNEI. The CDR3: CASSELYEQYF. CDR3 in DNA: TGTGCCAGCAGTGAACTCTACGAGCAGTACTTC.